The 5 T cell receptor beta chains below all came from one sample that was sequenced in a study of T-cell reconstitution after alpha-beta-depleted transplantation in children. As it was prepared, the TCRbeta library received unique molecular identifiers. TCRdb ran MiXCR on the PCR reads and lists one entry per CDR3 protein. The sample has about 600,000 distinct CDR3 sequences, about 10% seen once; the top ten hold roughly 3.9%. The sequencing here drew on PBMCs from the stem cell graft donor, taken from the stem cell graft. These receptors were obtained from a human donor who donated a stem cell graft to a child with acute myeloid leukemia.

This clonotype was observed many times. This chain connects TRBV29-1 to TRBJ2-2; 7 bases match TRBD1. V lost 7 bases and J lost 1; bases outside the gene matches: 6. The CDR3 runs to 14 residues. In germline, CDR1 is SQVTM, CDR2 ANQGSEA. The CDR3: CSGQGQLNTGELFF. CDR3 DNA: TGCAGCGGACAGGGACAGCTGAACACCGGGGAGCTGTTTTTT.

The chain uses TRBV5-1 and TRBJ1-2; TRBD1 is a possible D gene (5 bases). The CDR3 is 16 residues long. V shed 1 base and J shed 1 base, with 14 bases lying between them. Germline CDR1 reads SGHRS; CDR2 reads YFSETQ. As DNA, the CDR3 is TGCGCCAGCAGCTTGCTTAACGGGGCCAATAACTATGGCTACACCTTC. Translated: CASSLLNGANNYGYTF.

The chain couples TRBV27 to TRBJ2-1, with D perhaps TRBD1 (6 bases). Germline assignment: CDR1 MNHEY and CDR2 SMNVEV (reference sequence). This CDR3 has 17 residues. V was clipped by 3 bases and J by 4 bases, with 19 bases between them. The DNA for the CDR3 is TGTGCCAGCAGTTTCAAGGCGAACAGGGTGATATACAATGAGCAGTTCTTC. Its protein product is CASSFKANRVIYNEQFF.

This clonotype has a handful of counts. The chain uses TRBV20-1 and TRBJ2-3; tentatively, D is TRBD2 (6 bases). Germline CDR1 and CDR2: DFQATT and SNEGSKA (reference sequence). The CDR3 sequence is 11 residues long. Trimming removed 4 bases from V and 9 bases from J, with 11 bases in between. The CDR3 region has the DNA TGCAGTGCTAAAGGACTACAGACGCAGTATTTT. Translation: CSAKGLQTQYF.

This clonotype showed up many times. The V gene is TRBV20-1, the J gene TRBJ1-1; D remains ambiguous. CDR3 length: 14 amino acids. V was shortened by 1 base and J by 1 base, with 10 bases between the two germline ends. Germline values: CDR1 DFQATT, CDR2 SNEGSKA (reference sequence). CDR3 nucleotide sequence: TGCAGTGCTAGAGCCTTGGACGGGAACACTGAAGCTTTCTTT. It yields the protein CSARALDGNTEAFF.